These 22 T cell receptor beta chains were sequenced from one sample in a study of Tregs in tolerant kidney transplant recipients. Sequencing was performed with immunoSEQ multiplex PCR; in TCRdb, only in-frame clones are kept and a portion is missing. Among nearly 95,000 clones listed, approximately 93% were seen once. This specimen consisted of CD4+ T cells from blood, obtained before the transplant. All receptors come from a human donor who received a combined kidney and bone marrow transplant.

Only one count was recorded for this clone. The V call is TRBV15, the J call TRBJ1-5, with D maybe TRBD1 (5 bases). CDR3 length: 16 residues. V was trimmed by 5 bases and J by 0 bases, leaving 14 bases between them. In germline, CDR1 is LNHNV, CDR2 YYDKDF (reference sequence). CDR3 sequence: CATSGRVPYSNQPQHF. CDR3 in DNA: TGTGCCACCAGCGGCAGGGTGCCTTATAGCAATCAGCCCCAGCATTTT.

This sequence joins TRBV28 and TRBJ1-2; a possible D gene is TRBD1 (6 bases). The length of the CDR3 is 12 residues. Germline assignment: CDR1 MDHEN and CDR2 SYDVKM. The ends were cut back, 6 bases at V and 5 bases at J, with 10 bases in the middle. CDR3 loop: CASSRGPYGYTF. DNA for the CDR3: TGTGCCAGCAGCAGGGGCCCATATGGCTACACCTTC.

This clone has only a few counts. The chain joins TRBV19 to TRBJ2-4; a possible D gene is TRBD2 (5 bases). CDR3 length equals 15 residues. Looked up from germline, CDR1 is LNHDA and CDR2 is SQIVND (reference sequence). Trimming left V 7 bases short and J 0 bases short, with 13 bases between. CDR3 loop: CASTPSQGAKNIQYF. The CDR3 nucleotides are TGTGCCAGTACCCCTAGCCAAGGAGCCAAAAACATTCAGTACTTC.

This chain connects TRBV18 to TRBJ2-5; 8 positions match TRBD1. This CDR3 contains 15 residues. With 3 bases clipped from V and 4 bases from J, the junction kept 7 bases outside the gene matches. Germline V gene lookup returns CDR1 KGHSH and CDR2 LQKENI. DNA for the CDR3: TGTGCCAGCTCACCCCCGTTTACAGGGGGAGAGACCCAGTACTTC. It is translated as CASSPPFTGGETQYF. The full variable domain, its missing parts supplied by reference TRBV18 and TRBJ2-5, is NAGVMQNPRHLVRRRGQEARLRCSPMKGHSHVYWYRQLPEEGLKFMVYLQKENIIDESGMPKERFSAEFPKEGPSILRIQQVVRGDSAAYFCASSPPFTGGETQYFGPGTRLLVL.

The chain recombines TRBV25-1 with TRBJ1-2; 8 positions match TRBD1. The CDR3 extends over 14 amino acids. CDR1 is MGHDK and CDR2 is SYGVNS in the germline V gene. Trimming took 3 bases from V and 4 from J; bases not matched to a gene: 4. The CDR3 is CASSDQGASYGYTF. CDR3 coding DNA: TGTGCCAGCAGTGATCAGGGGGCAAGCTATGGCTACACCTTC.

The CDR3 loop reads CASRIQGRTEAFF. The CDR3 nucleotides read TGTGCCAGCAGAATACAGGGAAGGACTGAAGCTTTCTTT. The chain has TRBV2 and TRBJ1-1, with D possibly TRBD1 on 6 matching bases. V lost 6 bases and J lost 5, with 13 bases in between. The CDR3 has 13 amino acids. Per germline, CDR1 SNHLY and CDR2 FYNNEI.

The genes are TRBV7-2 and TRBJ2-3, with TRBD2 identical over 7 bases. Germline CDR1 is SGHTA and CDR2 is FQGNSA. The CDR3 spans 16 residues. After removal of 5 bases from V and 2 bases from J, the junction contained 10 bases not matched to a gene. CDR3 residues: CASSPSAGTSTDTQYF. The CDR3 coding sequence is TGTGCCAGCAGCCCATCAGCGGGAACGTCCACAGATACGCAGTATTTT.

V is TRBV6-5 and J is TRBJ1-1; 11 bases agree with TRBD1. V was clipped by 4 bases and J by 7 bases; unmatched bases: 8. The CDR3 extends over 15 amino acids. Germline lookup yields CDR1 MNHEY and CDR2 SVGAGI. The CDR3 region is CASSSRRGTGGEAFF. The CDR3 DNA reads as TGTGCCAGCAGTTCACGGCGAGGGACAGGGGGTGAAGCTTTCTTT.

The chain employs TRBV19 and TRBJ1-5; a possible D gene is TRBD1 (6 bases). The CDR3 runs to 15 residues. Trimming stripped 1 base from V and 3 bases from J, with 10 bases between. Germline V gene lookup returns CDR1 LNHDA and CDR2 SQIVND (reference sequence). This CDR3 reads CASSIGTGTNQPQHF. CDR3 bases: TGTGCCAGTAGTATAGGCACAGGGACCAATCAGCCCCAGCATTTT.

This clone appeared a single time. This chain uses TRBV7-6 with TRBJ1-1; D possibly corresponds to TRBD1 (5 bases). There are 15 residues in the CDR3. Germline assignment: CDR1 SGHVS and CDR2 FNYEAQ. V gave up 1 base and J gave up 3 bases, with 12 bases separating them. The CDR3 coding sequence is TGTGCCAGCAGCTTAGGGGTCGCGGGGGACACTGAAGCTTTCTTT. Translating it yields CASSLGVAGDTEAFF.

Notes on this clone: Other DNA sequences in this specimen translate into the identical CDR3. The V call is TRBV11-3, the J call TRBJ1-2; D unresolved. There are 13 residues in the CDR3. CDR1 and CDR2 (germline): SGHNT, YENEEA. The V gene lost 3 bases and the J gene lost 5 bases, with 10 bases spanning the gap. CDR3 sequence: CASSLEGLYGYTF. CDR3 nucleotide sequence: TGTGCCAGCAGCTTGGAGGGCCTGTATGGCTACACCTTC. Together with reference TRBV11-3 and TRBJ1-2, the CDR3 gives the full variable domain: EAGVVQSPRYKIIEKKQPVAFWCNPISGHNTLYWYLQNLGQGPELLIRYENEEAVDDSQLPKDRFSAERLKGVDSTLKIQPAELGDSAVYLCASSLEGLYGYTFGSGTRLTVV.

The chain employs TRBV7-6 and TRBJ1-2; no firm D call. Trimming took off 1 base at V and 4 bases at J, with 7 bases between the two ends. The germline CDR1 and CDR2 sequences are SGHVS and FNYEAQ. This CDR3 has 13 residues. The CDR3 here is CASSLGQSYGYTF. As DNA, the CDR3 is TGTGCCAGCAGCTTAGGACAAAGCTATGGCTACACCTTC.

This clone was recorded only once. Other DNA sequences in this sample translate to the same CDR3. V gene TRBV7-2 combines with J gene TRBJ2-7; perhaps TRBD1 as D (5 bases). Germline-derived CDR1 and CDR2 are SGHTA and FQGNSA. The CDR3 spans 15 residues. Trimming took off 3 bases at V and 3 bases at J, with 15 bases between the two ends. The CDR3 is CASSFKRQGIYEQYF. The CDR3 DNA reads as TGTGCCAGCAGCTTCAAGAGGCAGGGTATCTACGAGCAGTACTTC.

The V call is TRBV7-8, the J call TRBJ2-7; no definite D call. The CDR3 loop spans 14 amino acids. V was cut by 8 bases and J by 2 bases, with 16 bases left in between. Germline V gives CDR1 SGHVS, CDR2 FQNEAQ. For the CDR3, the DNA is TGTGCCAGCCTCCAGGCCGCCAGACCCTACGAGCAGTACTTC. It encodes CASLQAARPYEQYF.

The chain employs TRBV7-8 and TRBJ2-2; D is uncertain. With 5 bases removed from V and 1 base from J, the gap between germline ends came to 8 bases. Germline CDR1 and CDR2: SGHVS and FQNEAQ. The CDR3 has 14 residues. CDR3 nucleotides: TGTGCCAGCAGCCCGCGAAGGAACACCGGGGAGCTGTTTTTT. It encodes CASSPRRNTGELFF.

J is TRBJ2-3 and V is TRBV4-2, with D possibly matching TRBD2 (6 bases). V was trimmed by 1 base and J by 4 bases, leaving 9 bases between them. Per germline, CDR1 LGHNA and CDR2 YNFKEQ. CDR3 length: 14 residues. CDR3 in amino acids: CASSQAGGADTQYF. CDR3 DNA: TGTGCCAGCAGCCAAGCCGGGGGAGCAGATACGCAGTATTTT.

Of note for this clone: The sample contains more than one DNA sequence encoding this CDR3. V and J are TRBV5-4 and TRBJ2-7; 11 bases agree with TRBD2. CDR3 size: 15 residues. Trimming removed 4 bases from V and 2 bases from J; junction bases left unmatched: 5. CDR1 is SGHNT, CDR2 YYREEE, per germline (reference sequence). The CDR3 loop reads CASSPGTSGTYEQYF. CDR3 nucleotide sequence: TGTGCCAGCAGCCCCGGGACTAGCGGTACCTACGAGCAGTACTTC. Full variable domain (remainder filled in from reference TRBV5-4 and TRBJ2-7): ETGVTQSPTHLIKTRGQQVTLRCSSQSGHNTVSWYQQALGQGPQFIFQYYREEENGRGNFPPRFSGLQFPNYSSELNVNALELDDSALYLCASSPGTSGTYEQYFGPGTRLTVT.

About this clone: At one of its ends the junction is not consistent with the germline gene, which may arise from a read error. This sample also contains other DNA sequences that code for the same CDR3. This chain joins TRBV30 and TRBJ1-6; D is unresolved. This CDR3 has 14 amino acids. Germline loops: CDR1 GTSNPN, CDR2 SVGIG (reference sequence). CDR3 sequence: CAWSSRVYNSPLHF. As DNA, the CDR3 is TGTGCCTGGAGCTCGAGAGTTTATAATTCCCCCCTCCACTTT.

The chain couples TRBV21-1 to TRBJ2-7; no DNA check was done on the table's D call, TRBD2. TRBV21-1 is tagged as a pseudogene. The CDR3 loop spans 11 amino acids. The CDR3 sequence is CASSKVYEQYF. For the CDR3, the DNA is TGTGCCAGCAGCAAAGTATACGAGCAGTACTTC.

The J gene is TRBJ1-1, the V gene TRBV6-1, with no clear D. This CDR3 contains 15 residues. Trimming took off 5 bases at V and 5 bases at J, with 18 bases between the two ends. CDR1 and CDR2 (germline): MNHNS, SASEGT. CDR3 DNA: TGTGCCAGCAGTCGAGAGGGAGGCTTGGGGACTGAAGCTTTCTTT. It is translated as CASSREGGLGTEAFF.

This clone was observed once. The genes are TRBV30 and TRBJ2-1; TRBD2 agrees at 12 bases. The CDR3 has 16 amino acids. The germline CDR1 and CDR2 sequences are GTSNPN and SVGIG (reference sequence). The V gene end was trimmed by 4 bases and the J gene end by 7 bases; junction bases not matched to a gene: 11. In DNA form, the CDR3 reads TGTGCCTGGAACCCCGATCTAGCGGGAGGGCAAAATGAGCAGTTCTTC. This encodes CAWNPDLAGGQNEQFF.

The chain carries TRBV4-3 and TRBJ2-3; D is unclear. V was cut by 0 bases and J by 2 bases, with 15 bases left in between. Germline V CDR1 and CDR2: LGHNA, YSLEER. The CDR3 runs to 17 residues. For the CDR3, the DNA is TGCGCCAGCAGCCAAGATGTCTCCGCAATCTACACAGATACGCAGTATTTT. It encodes CASSQDVSAIYTDTQYF.